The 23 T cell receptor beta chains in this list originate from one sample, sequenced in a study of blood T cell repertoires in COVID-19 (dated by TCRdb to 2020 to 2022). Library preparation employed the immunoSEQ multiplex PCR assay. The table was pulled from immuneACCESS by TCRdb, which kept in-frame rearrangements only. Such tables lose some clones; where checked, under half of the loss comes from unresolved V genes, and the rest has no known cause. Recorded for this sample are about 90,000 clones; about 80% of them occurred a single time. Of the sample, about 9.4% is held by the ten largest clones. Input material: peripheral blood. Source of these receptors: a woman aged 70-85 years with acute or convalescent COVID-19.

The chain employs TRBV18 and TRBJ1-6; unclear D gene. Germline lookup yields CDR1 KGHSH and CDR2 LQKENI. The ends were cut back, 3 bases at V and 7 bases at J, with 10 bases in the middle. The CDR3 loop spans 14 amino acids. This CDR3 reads CASSPKPPNSPLHF. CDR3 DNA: TGTGCCAGCTCACCTAAGCCGCCCAATTCACCCCTCCACTTT.

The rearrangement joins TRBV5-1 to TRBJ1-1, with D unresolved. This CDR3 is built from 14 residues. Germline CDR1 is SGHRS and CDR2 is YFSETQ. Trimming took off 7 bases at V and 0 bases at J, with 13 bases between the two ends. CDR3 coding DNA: TGCGCCAGCGGGCGAACGAGAATGAACACTGAAGCTTTCTTT. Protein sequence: CASGRTRMNTEAFF.

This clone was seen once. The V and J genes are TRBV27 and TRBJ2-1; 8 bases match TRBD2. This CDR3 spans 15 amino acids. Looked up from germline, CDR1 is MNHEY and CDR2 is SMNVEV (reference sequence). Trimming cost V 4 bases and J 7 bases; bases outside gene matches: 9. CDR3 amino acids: CASSSLAGLLNEQFF. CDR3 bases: TGTGCCAGCAGTTCTCTAGCGGGCCTTCTAAATGAGCAGTTCTTC.

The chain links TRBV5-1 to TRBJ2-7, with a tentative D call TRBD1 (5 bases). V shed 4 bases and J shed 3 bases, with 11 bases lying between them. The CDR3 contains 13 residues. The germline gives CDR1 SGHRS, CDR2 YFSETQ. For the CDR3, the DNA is TGCGCCAGCAGCCTATCAACAGGCTACGAGCAGTACTTC. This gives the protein CASSLSTGYEQYF. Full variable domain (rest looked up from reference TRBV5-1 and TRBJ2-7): KAGVTQTPRYLIKTRGQQVTLSCSPISGHRSVSWYQQTPGQGLQFLFEYFSETQRNKGNFPGRFSGRQFSNSRSEMNVSTLELGDSALYLCASSLSTGYEQYFGPGTRLTVT.

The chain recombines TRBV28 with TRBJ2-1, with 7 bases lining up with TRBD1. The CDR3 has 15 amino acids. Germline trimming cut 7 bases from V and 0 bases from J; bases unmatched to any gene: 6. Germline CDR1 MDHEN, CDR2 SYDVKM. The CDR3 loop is CASNPAGGSYNEQFF. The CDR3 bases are TGTGCCAGCAACCCGGCAGGGGGCTCCTACAATGAGCAGTTCTTC.

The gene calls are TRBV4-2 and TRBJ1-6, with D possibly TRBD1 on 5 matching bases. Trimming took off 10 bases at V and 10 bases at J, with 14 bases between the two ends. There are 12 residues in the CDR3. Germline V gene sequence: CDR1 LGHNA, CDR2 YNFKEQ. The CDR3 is CATRTGESPLHF. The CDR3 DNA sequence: TGTGCCACCCGTACAGGCGAATCACCCCTCCACTTT.

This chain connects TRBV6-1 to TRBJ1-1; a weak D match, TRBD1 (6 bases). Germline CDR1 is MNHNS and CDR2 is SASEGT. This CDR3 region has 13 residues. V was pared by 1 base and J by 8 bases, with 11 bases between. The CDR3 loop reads CASSEGGGLEAFF. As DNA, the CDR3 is TGTGCCAGCAGTGAAGGCGGGGGGCTAGAAGCTTTCTTT.

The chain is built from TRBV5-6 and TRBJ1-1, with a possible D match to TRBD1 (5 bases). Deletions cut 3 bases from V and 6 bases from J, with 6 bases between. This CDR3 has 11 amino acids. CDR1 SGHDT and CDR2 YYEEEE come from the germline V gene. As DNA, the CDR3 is TGTGCCAGCAGCTGGGGGGCTGAAGCTTTCTTT. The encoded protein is CASSWGAEAFF.

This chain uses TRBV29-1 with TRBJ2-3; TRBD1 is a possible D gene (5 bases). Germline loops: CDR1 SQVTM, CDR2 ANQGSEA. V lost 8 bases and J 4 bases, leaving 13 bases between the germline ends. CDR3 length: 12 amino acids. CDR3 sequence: CSFHRGPDTQYF. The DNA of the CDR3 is TGCAGCTTTCATAGGGGTCCAGATACGCAGTATTTT.

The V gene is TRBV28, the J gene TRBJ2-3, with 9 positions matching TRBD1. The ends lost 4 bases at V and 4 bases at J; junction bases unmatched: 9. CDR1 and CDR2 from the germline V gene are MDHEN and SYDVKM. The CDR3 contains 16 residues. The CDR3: CASSSSGTGISDTQYF. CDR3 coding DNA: TGTGCCAGCAGTTCGTCCGGGACAGGGATCTCAGATACGCAGTATTTT.

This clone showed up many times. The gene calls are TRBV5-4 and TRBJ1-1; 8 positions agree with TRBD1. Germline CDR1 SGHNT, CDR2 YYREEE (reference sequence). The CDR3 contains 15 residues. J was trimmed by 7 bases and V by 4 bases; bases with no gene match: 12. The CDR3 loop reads CASSPGGDRLNEAFF. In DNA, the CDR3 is TGTGCCAGCAGCCCCGGCGGGGACAGGTTAAATGAAGCTTTCTTT.

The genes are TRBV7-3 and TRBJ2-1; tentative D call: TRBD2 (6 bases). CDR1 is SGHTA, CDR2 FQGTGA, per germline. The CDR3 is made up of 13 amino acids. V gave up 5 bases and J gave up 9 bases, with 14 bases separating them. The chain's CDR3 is CASSPNPGLEQFF. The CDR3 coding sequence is TGTGCCAGCAGCCCCAACCCGGGACTTGAGCAGTTCTTC.

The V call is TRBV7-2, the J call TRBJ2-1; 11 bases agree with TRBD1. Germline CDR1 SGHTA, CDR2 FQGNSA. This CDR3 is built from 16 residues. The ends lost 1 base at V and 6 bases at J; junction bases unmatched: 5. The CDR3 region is CASSLGTGGYFNEQFF. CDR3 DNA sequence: TGTGCCAGCAGCTTAGGGACAGGGGGCTACTTCAATGAGCAGTTCTTC.

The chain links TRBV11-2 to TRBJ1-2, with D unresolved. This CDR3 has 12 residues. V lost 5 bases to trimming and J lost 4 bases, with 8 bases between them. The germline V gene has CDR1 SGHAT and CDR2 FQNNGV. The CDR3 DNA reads TGTGCCAGCAGCCAGGAGGGCTATGGCTACACCTTC. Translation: CASSQEGYGYTF.

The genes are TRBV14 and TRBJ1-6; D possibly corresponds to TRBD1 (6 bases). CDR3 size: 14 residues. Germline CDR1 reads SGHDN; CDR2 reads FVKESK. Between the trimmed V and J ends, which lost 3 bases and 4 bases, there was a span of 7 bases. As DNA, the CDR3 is TGTGCCAGCAGCCACGGACAGTATAATTCACCCCTCCACTTT. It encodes CASSHGQYNSPLHF.

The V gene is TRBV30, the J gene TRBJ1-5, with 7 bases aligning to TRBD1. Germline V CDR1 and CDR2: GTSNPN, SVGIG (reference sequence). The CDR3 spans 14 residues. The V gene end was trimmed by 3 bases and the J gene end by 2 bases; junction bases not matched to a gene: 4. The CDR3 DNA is TGTGCCTGGAGCCAAGGACAGGGCAATCAGCCCCAGCATTTT. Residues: CAWSQGQGNQPQHF. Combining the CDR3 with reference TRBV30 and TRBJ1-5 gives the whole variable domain SQTIHQWPATLVQPVGSPLSLECTVEGTSNPNLYWYRQAAGRGLQLLFYSVGIGQISSEVPQNLSASRPQDRQFILSSKKLLLSDSGFYLCAWSQGQGNQPQHFGDGTRLSIL.

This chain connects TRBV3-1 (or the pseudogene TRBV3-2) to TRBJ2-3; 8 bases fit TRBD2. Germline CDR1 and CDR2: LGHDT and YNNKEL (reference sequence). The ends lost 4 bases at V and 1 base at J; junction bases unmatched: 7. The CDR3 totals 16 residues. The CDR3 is CASSRSGETRTDTQYF. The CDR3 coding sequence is TGTGCCAGCAGCCGTAGCGGGGAGACGCGCACAGATACGCAGTATTTT.

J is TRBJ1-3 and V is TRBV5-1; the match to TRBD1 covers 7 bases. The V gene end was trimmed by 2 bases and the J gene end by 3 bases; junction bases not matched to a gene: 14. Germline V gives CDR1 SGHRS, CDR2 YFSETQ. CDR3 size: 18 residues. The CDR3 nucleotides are TGCGCCAGCAGCTTTAGGTTTGACAGGGACCTAATTGGAAACACCATATATTTT. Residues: CASSFRFDRDLIGNTIYF.

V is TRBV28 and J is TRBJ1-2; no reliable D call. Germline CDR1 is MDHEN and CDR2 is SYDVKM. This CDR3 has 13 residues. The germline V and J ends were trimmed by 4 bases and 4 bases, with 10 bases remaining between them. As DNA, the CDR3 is TGTGCCAGCAGTTACGGGGTGGCCTATGGCTACACCTTC. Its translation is CASSYGVAYGYTF.

The CDR3 loop is CASSLGLRLNTEAFF. CDR3 DNA sequence: TGTGCCAGCAGCTTGGGGTTGAGGTTGAACACTGAAGCTTTCTTT. This chain connects TRBV5-6 to TRBJ1-1; no clear D gene. With 0 bases removed from V and 0 bases from J, the gap between germline ends came to 9 bases. Per germline, CDR1 SGHDT and CDR2 YYEEEE. The CDR3 is 15 residues long.

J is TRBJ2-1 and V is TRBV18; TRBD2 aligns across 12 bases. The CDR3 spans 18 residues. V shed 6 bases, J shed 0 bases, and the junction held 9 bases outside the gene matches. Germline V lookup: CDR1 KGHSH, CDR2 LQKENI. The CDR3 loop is CASSLVLAGGLSYNEQFF. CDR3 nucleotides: TGTGCCAGCTCGCTAGTACTAGCGGGAGGCCTCTCCTACAATGAGCAGTTCTTC.

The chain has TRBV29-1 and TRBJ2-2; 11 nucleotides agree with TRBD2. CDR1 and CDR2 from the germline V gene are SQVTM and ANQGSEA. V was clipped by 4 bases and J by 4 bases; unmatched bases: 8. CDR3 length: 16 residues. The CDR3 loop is CSVAPSLAGGTGELFF. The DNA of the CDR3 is TGCAGCGTTGCCCCCTCTCTAGCGGGAGGCACCGGGGAGCTGTTTTTT.

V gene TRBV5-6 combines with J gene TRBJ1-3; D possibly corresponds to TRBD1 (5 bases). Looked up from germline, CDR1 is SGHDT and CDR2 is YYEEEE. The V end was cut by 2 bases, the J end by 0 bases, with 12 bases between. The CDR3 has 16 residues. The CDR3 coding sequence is TGTGCCAGCAGCTTTTTTCAGGGTGTCTCTGGAAACACCATATATTTT. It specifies CASSFFQGVSGNTIYF.